Shown below are 16 T cell receptor beta chains from a single sample sequenced in a study of T cells in Graves' hyperthyroidism and ophthalmopathy. TCR beta CDR3 region amplification was performed from RNA transcripts. When the TCR CDR3 underwent first-round RT-PCR, the HTBI primer set was used. MiXCR was run by TCRdb on the multiplex PCR reads, yielding one entry per CDR3 protein. The sample yields over 550,000 distinct CDR3 sequences, approximately 16% seen once. The sequenced sample was blood. These receptors were taken from a woman between 18 and 29 years old with Graves' hyperthyroidism.

This clonotype was found many times. The V gene is TRBV20-1, the J gene TRBJ2-7; possible D gene TRBD2, 6 bases. CDR1 is DFQATT and CDR2 is SNEGSKA in the germline V gene (reference sequence). This CDR3 spans 14 amino acids. Trimming stripped 6 bases from V and 5 bases from J, with 20 bases between. The CDR3 loop is CSAQEGGIGDEQYF. The CDR3 DNA is TGCAGTGCCCAAGAGGGCGGGATTGGGGACGAGCAGTACTTC.

This clonotype was seen a few times. The chain joins TRBV5-1 to TRBJ2-7; D is perhaps TRBD1 or TRBD2 (5 bases each). V dropped 4 bases and J dropped 3 bases, with 14 bases sitting between them. CDR1 and CDR2 from the germline V gene are SGHRS and YFSETQ. The CDR3 extends over 14 amino acids. CDR3 in amino acids: CASSPRGRFYEQYF. As DNA, the CDR3 is TGCGCCAGCAGCCCCCGGGGCAGATTCTACGAGCAGTACTTC.

This clonotype came up a few times. The rearrangement joins TRBV7-8 to TRBJ1-5; no reliable D call. The CDR3 covers 14 residues. V dropped 5 bases and J dropped 4 bases, with 12 bases sitting between them. Germline V lookup: CDR1 SGHVS, CDR2 FQNEAQ. CDR3 DNA: TGTGCCAGCAGCCCCTCTTTGCAGAATCAGCCCCAGCATTTT. It translates to CASSPSLQNQPQHF.

At least ten counts were recorded for this clonotype. The chain employs TRBV7-2 and TRBJ2-3, with 13 positions matching TRBD2. There are 16 residues in the CDR3. Trimming removed 1 base from V and 3 bases from J; junction bases left unmatched: 1. Germline V lookup: CDR1 SGHTA, CDR2 FQGNSA. CDR3 residues: CASSLGTSGRTDTQYF. The DNA of the CDR3 is TGTGCCAGCAGCTTAGGGACTAGCGGGAGAACAGATACGCAGTATTTT. The entire variable domain, with the rest obtained from reference TRBV7-2 and TRBJ2-3, is as follows: GAGVSQSPSNKVTEKGKDVELRCDPISGHTALYWYRQSLGQGLEFLIYFQGNSAPDKSGLPSDRFSAERTGGSVSTLTIQRTQQEDSAVYLCASSLGTSGRTDTQYFGPGTRLTVL.

In this sample, this clonotype turned up a few times. V is TRBV15 and J is TRBJ1-4; no clear D gene. The V gene's germline CDR1 is LNHNV and CDR2 YYDKDF (reference sequence). The CDR3 has 16 residues. V was clipped by 0 bases and J by 0 bases, with 8 bases between them. CDR3 DNA: TGTGCCACCAGCAGAGAGGGAGTATCAACTAATGAAAAACTGTTTTTT. It specifies CATSREGVSTNEKLFF.

V and J are TRBV9 and TRBJ2-2; 7 bases align to TRBD2. CDR1 and CDR2 from the germline V gene are SGDLS and YYNGEE. Losses at the gene ends were 0 bases for V and 4 bases for J; bases not matched to a gene: 3. The CDR3 totals 15 residues. CDR3 nucleotide sequence: TGTGCCAGCAGCGTAGTCGGGGGGACCACCGGGGAGCTGTTTTTT. It specifies CASSVVGGTTGELFF.

Many counts were recorded for this clonotype. The genes are TRBV7-8 and TRBJ2-7, with D maybe TRBD1 (7 bases). The germline V gene has CDR1 SGHVS and CDR2 FQNEAQ. The CDR3 contains 14 residues. V was shortened by 2 bases and J by 6 bases, with 14 bases between the two germline ends. This CDR3 reads CASSLRQGEAEQYF. DNA of the CDR3: TGTGCCAGCAGCTTAAGGCAGGGGGAGGCCGAGCAGTACTTC.

This chain joins TRBV25-1 and TRBJ1-2; 9 positions agree with TRBD1. The CDR3 loop spans 18 amino acids. V lost 8 bases to trimming and J lost 1 base; unmatched junction nucleotides: 17. Germline CDR1 is MGHDK and CDR2 is SYGVNS. CDR3 sequence: CASSATRGQGVGNYGYTF. DNA for the CDR3: TGTGCCAGCTCTGCCACCCGGGGACAGGGAGTCGGTAACTATGGCTACACCTTC.

This clonotype was observed a few times. The chain uses TRBV7-9 and TRBJ2-3, with 7 bases matching TRBD2. The length of the CDR3 is 15 residues. The V gene end was trimmed by 5 bases and the J gene end by 0 bases; junction bases not matched to a gene: 5. Germline values: CDR1 SEHNR, CDR2 FQNEAQ (reference sequence). CDR3 amino acids: CASSPFSGSTDTQYF. CDR3 DNA: TGTGCCAGCAGCCCATTTAGCGGGAGCACAGATACGCAGTATTTT.

This clonotype was picked up many times. The chain employs TRBV2 and TRBJ1-2; D is undetermined. The germline V and J ends were trimmed by 4 bases and 6 bases, with 15 bases remaining between them. The germline CDR1 and CDR2 sequences are SNHLY and FYNNEI. This CDR3 spans 14 amino acids. CDR3: CASSGFPDGDGYTF. The CDR3 DNA follows: TGTGCCAGCAGTGGCTTCCCTGACGGGGATGGCTACACCTTC.

A few counts support this clonotype. The chain carries TRBV4-1 and TRBJ2-7; D uncertain. V was pared by 1 base and J by 0 bases, with 7 bases between. The CDR3 consists of 14 residues. Germline V lookup: CDR1 MGHRA, CDR2 YSYEKL. The CDR3 nucleotides are TGCGCCAGCAGCCAAGCAGAGGTCTCCTACGAGCAGTACTTC. Its protein product is CASSQAEVSYEQYF.

This clonotype was picked up many times. The gene calls are TRBV20-1 and TRBJ2-7, with D unclear. This CDR3 contains 13 residues. V dropped 6 bases and J dropped 2 bases, with 14 bases sitting between them. Per the germline V gene, CDR1 is DFQATT and CDR2 is SNEGSKA (reference sequence). CDR3 sequence: CSAPKTDPYEQYF. In DNA form, the CDR3 reads TGCAGTGCCCCCAAGACGGACCCCTACGAGCAGTACTTC.

This clonotype was counted a few times. The chain has TRBV4-1 and TRBJ2-7; D tentatively fits TRBD1 or TRBD2 (5 bases each). From germline, CDR1 is MGHRA and CDR2 YSYEKL. V lost 4 bases to trimming and J lost 2 bases, with 15 bases between them. There are 15 residues in the CDR3. The CDR3 sequence: CASSPSVSGPYEQYF. The CDR3 nucleotides read TGCGCCAGCAGCCCCTCCGTATCGGGACCCTACGAGCAGTACTTC.

The table lists this clonotype with many counts. The chain joins TRBV5-5 to TRBJ1-2, with no clear D. The CDR3 has 12 residues. Germline V gene lookup returns CDR1 SGHKS and CDR2 YYEKEE (reference sequence). Between the trimmed V and J ends, which lost 0 bases and 8 bases, there was a span of 8 bases. CDR3 in amino acids: CASSLVGFGYTF. Written as DNA, the CDR3 is TGTGCCAGCAGCTTGGTAGGGTTCGGCTACACCTTC. Supplemented by reference TRBV5-5 and TRBJ1-2, the full variable domain reads DAGVTQSPTHLIKTRGQQVTLRCSPISGHKSVSWYQQVLGQGPQFIFQYYEKEERGRGNFPDRFSARQFPNYSSELNVNALLLGDSALYLCASSLVGFGYTFGSGTRLTVV.

Ten or more counts support this clonotype. The rearrangement joins TRBV28 to TRBJ2-7; D is possibly TRBD1 (5 bases). Germline CDR1 is MDHEN and CDR2 is SYDVKM. The CDR3 sequence is 12 residues long. Trimming cost V 7 bases and J 6 bases, with 13 bases left between them. In nucleotides, the CDR3 is TGTGCCAGCATTGAACAGGACGGCGAGCAGTACTTC. It yields the protein CASIEQDGEQYF.

This clonotype was found many times. The rearrangement links TRBV12-3 or TRBV12-4 to TRBJ2-2; 10 nucleotides agree with TRBD1. After removal of 6 bases from V and 4 bases from J, the junction contained 2 bases not matched to a gene. There are 14 residues in the CDR3. The DNA for the CDR3 is TGTGCCAGCAGCGACAGGGGGCTCACCGGGGAGCTGTTTTTT. Encoded protein: CASSDRGLTGELFF.